This T cell receptor beta chain is from a study of human T cells and chemical hapten exposure (dated by TCRdb to the early 2020s). General notes on the study: For sensitization, 2% DPC in acetone was applied to a roughly 2 cm by roughly 2 cm area of upper inner arm skin. Throughout the study period of roughly 24 weeks, patients also received therapeutic DPC doses to the scalp every week. Blood samples were taken from patients before sensitization (week 0) and then at 2, 6 and about 24 weeks after DPC sensitization. Alopecia areata with under or over 50% scalp involvement, alopecia totalis and alopecia universalis were represented in the patient cohort, which was mostly female. The study tracked peripheral blood TCR repertoire changes in vivo during primary and secondary sensitization to the hapten diphenylcyclopropenone (DPC) in alopecia patients. Blood for TCR sequencing was provided by twenty-nine alopecia patients at one to four time points (pre-sensitization, 2, 6 and 24 weeks). Patch testing was performed on the upper back with Finn chambers containing 0.01% DPC, and the patch tests were scored after 6 days according to International Contact Dermatitis Research Group standards. The libraries were sequenced as a pool, and the TCR yield per sample differed mostly because of small variations in library volumes within the pool. Beyond this particular receptor, the publication reports: Compared with pre-sensitization or healthy control sets, expanded TCRs formed significantly more large CDR3 similarity clusters, which is consistent with antigen-driven responses. Repeated subsampling changed both the strength of the expansion versus patch-test correlation and the threshold at which the correlation became significant. Patch test score correlated positively with the number of PT1 expanded TCRs, reaching significance at thresholds 8, 16 and 32 but not at 4. Because all patients had alopecia, a presumed autoimmune disease, the immune response of the patients might differ from that of healthy individuals. No change with DPC sensitization was found in the number of TCRs above 1 in 1000 frequency, and no evidence of global repertoire structure alterations was found.

The cysteine opens and the phenylalanine closes a CDR3 of 13 amino acids. Kept here is only the CDR3 DNA, which spans 39 bases and is read in frame from base 1. CDR1 DFQATT and CDR2 SNEGSKA are derived from the germline V gene (reference sequence). This specimen's time point label, interpreted: patch test 3, about 24 weeks after DPC sensitization. What this sample's treatment or condition label stands for: therapeutic diphenylcyclopropenone sensitization with weekly scalp DPC. Blood at each patch-test visit was drawn before the patch test was applied. Patients were considered eligible if aged 18 to 70, diagnosed with alopecia and deemed suitable for DPC therapy, and patients were excluded if pregnant. Total RNA was isolated from unfractionated whole blood collected in Tempus Blood RNA tubes. In this sample, this clonotype turned up many times. Its target antigen remains unknown. Per-base quality was not reported, and no clone a single base away is much larger than it.

The library came from RACE. This sample was sequenced with a NextSeq 500. During library preparation, unique molecular identifiers were attached to individual cDNA molecules so that TCRs could be counted in a quantitative, reproducible way. Each blood RNA sample was used to sequence both TCR alpha and TCR beta chains. The paper's data handling went like this. The median number of TCRs per sample was around 96,000, ranging from about 23,224 to 690,600. V, J and CDR3 annotation of the TCR reads was carried out using the Decombinator software suite. To make PS versus PT1 abundance plots, every sample was subsampled to the same number of TCRs (28,000). Expanded TCRs were defined as absent before sensitization and observed at least eight times at the 2-week time point. TCRdb took the public reads, trimmed them with fastp at Q25, ran MiXCR for clone calling and kept in-frame beta chains. Merged by CDR3 protein, the rows form single entries marked with the most common genes and DNA. TCRdb's processing, not the authors', yielded these V and J calls. Across this sample there are fewer than 200,000 distinct CDR3 sequences, with about a quarter seen only once. The top ten clones comprise 2% to 2.5% of the sample.

The rearranged chain carries TRBV20-1 and TRBJ2-2; 9 middle bases align to TRBD1. Sequencing was performed on whole blood, taken in connection with sensitization to the hapten diphenylcyclopropenone (DPC). The sequence was collected from a woman younger than 30 with alopecia areata. Some clones in this sample may be carry-over from other donors' samples. DNA sequence: TGCAGGGGGGACAGGGCGGAGACCGGGGAGCTGTTTTTT. It translates to CRGDRAETGELFF.